This TCR beta chain appears in the sequencing data of a study of T cells expressing NK-cell markers. Background on the study: Source material for TCR beta repertoires consisted of sorted CD3+CD56+NKG2C+, CD3+CD56+NKG2C- and CD3+CD56-NKG2C+ T cells.

This CDR3 has 14 amino acids. TCRdb reprocessed the 5' RACE reads, keeping one entry per CDR3 protein, no DNA. Recorded for this sample: some 390,000 distinct CDR3 sequences. This receptor was obtained from a woman between 50 and 59 years old in good health. Sequenced material: blood T cells: a sorted CD56 or NKG2C T cell subset, CD4+ or CD8+ T cells, or bulk PBMC T cells (not recorded which). J is TRBJ2-3 and V is TRBV12-3 or TRBV12-4; the D call from TCRdb, TRBD1, cannot be confirmed without DNA. The CDR3 protein is CASSSRDREDTQYF.